A selection of T cell receptor beta chains follows, all from one sample in a study of OX40 agonist ivuxolimab in advanced cancers. Only in-frame clones appear in the TCRdb table, and some are missing; sequencing was by immunoSEQ multiplex PCR. The table records about 69,000 clones, more than 75% of them present only once. The sample was CD4+ or CD8+ T cells sorted from blood, taken in a trial of the OX40 agonist ivuxolimab. The receptors were gathered from an adult with an advanced solid tumor such as melanoma, head and neck, liver or kidney cancer. Each CDR3 is given with its conserved first and last residue. A D gene is named only where the DNA matches it firmly. Rows may omit the clone size; those that give it use once, few, many or a size class.

j_gene: TRBJ2-5; d_gene: .; abundance: .; v_gene: TRBV7-3; len: 14; CDR3aa: CASSLGGGRETQYF
j_gene: TRBJ2-7; d_gene: TRBD2; abundance: .; v_gene: TRBV28; len: 13; CDR3aa: CAKWRGGTYEQYF
j_gene: TRBJ2-7; d_gene: TRBD1; abundance: .; v_gene: TRBV9; len: 15; CDR3aa: CASSPGQGLGYEQYF
j_gene: TRBJ2-1; d_gene: .; abundance: once; v_gene: TRBV9; len: 14; CDR3aa: CASSVLGYAGEQFF
j_gene: TRBJ2-3; d_gene: .; abundance: .; v_gene: TRBV7-3; len: 14; CDR3aa: CASSPGTSTDTQYF
j_gene: TRBJ1-1; d_gene: TRBD1; abundance: .; v_gene: TRBV6-5; len: 12; CDR3aa: CASSQQGLEAFF
j_gene: TRBJ1-1; d_gene: .; abundance: .; v_gene: TRBV6-5; len: 13; CDR3aa: CASSYSGRTEAFF
j_gene: TRBJ2-3; d_gene: .; abundance: .; v_gene: TRBV7-8; len: 16; CDR3aa: CASSLANGVSTDTQYF
j_gene: TRBJ1-1; d_gene: .; abundance: .; v_gene: TRBV7-9; len: 15; CDR3aa: CASSLAPGVNTEAFF
j_gene: TRBJ1-2; d_gene: .; abundance: .; v_gene: TRBV6-6; len: 13; CDR3aa: CASSYPAGDGYTF
j_gene: TRBJ2-3; d_gene: .; abundance: .; v_gene: TRBV2; len: 15; CDR3aa: CASTILTTSTDTQYF
j_gene: TRBJ1-1; d_gene: .; abundance: .; v_gene: TRBV19; len: 15; CDR3aa: CASTPVSQLNTEAFF
j_gene: TRBJ1-6; d_gene: TRBD1; abundance: .; v_gene: TRBV28; len: 15; CDR3aa: CASRYRGWDNSPLHF
j_gene: TRBJ2-7; d_gene: .; abundance: .; v_gene: TRBV19; len: 14; CDR3aa: CASSRGGPSYEQYF
j_gene: TRBJ2-2; d_gene: TRBD2; abundance: .; v_gene: TRBV2; len: 12; CDR3aa: CASSGGAGELFF
j_gene: TRBJ1-6; d_gene: .; abundance: .; v_gene: TRBV13; len: 13; CDR3aa: CASSLAPNSPLHF
j_gene: TRBJ2-1; d_gene: .; abundance: .; v_gene: TRBV29-1; len: 11; CDR3aa: CSVGERNEQFF
j_gene: TRBJ2-1; d_gene: .; abundance: .; v_gene: TRBV7-9; len: 14; CDR3aa: CASSNQVPLGEQFF
j_gene: TRBJ2-1; d_gene: .; abundance: few; v_gene: TRBV12-5; len: 20; CDR3aa: CASGLVPGLGGESRYNEQFF
j_gene: TRBJ2-1; d_gene: .; abundance: once; v_gene: TRBV5-1; len: 14; CDR3aa: CASSLMTDNNEQFF
j_gene: TRBJ2-3; d_gene: TRBD1; abundance: once; v_gene: TRBV30; len: 16; CDR3aa: CAWRRSGTGGTDTQYF
j_gene: TRBJ1-3; d_gene: .; abundance: .; v_gene: TRBV5-1; len: 15; CDR3aa: CASGAERGNGNTIYF
j_gene: TRBJ1-3; d_gene: .; abundance: .; v_gene: TRBV7-2; len: 15; CDR3aa: CASSLDTGSGNTIYF
j_gene: TRBJ1-2; d_gene: .; abundance: few; v_gene: TRBV9; len: 12; CDR3aa: CASSVDGYGYTF
j_gene: TRBJ1-5; d_gene: .; abundance: .; v_gene: TRBV4-3; len: 13; CDR3aa: CASSQDRGQPQHF
j_gene: TRBJ2-7; d_gene: TRBD1; abundance: .; v_gene: TRBV5-5; len: 14; CDR3aa: CASSSLGQSYEQYF
j_gene: .; d_gene: .; abundance: once; v_gene: TRBV6-1; len: 13; CDR3aa: CASRDDHSYEQYF
j_gene: TRBJ2-5; d_gene: TRBD1; abundance: .; v_gene: TRBV27; len: 15; CDR3aa: CASSWDSRGRETQYF
j_gene: TRBJ1-2; d_gene: TRBD1; abundance: .; v_gene: TRBV19; len: 17; CDR3aa: CASSDRGQGVMGYGYTF
j_gene: TRBJ2-1; d_gene: .; abundance: .; v_gene: TRBV7-2; len: 13; CDR3aa: CASSTLGVLEEFF
j_gene: TRBJ2-5; d_gene: .; abundance: few; v_gene: TRBV18; len: 15; CDR3aa: CASSPPRAAQETQYF
j_gene: TRBJ2-7; d_gene: .; abundance: once; v_gene: TRBV4-3; len: 18; CDR3aa: CASSQDLGGSLGGYEQYF
j_gene: .; d_gene: .; abundance: .; v_gene: TRBV5-1; len: 13; CDR3aa: CASSYQETYEQYF
j_gene: TRBJ1-6; d_gene: .; abundance: .; v_gene: TRBV5-4; len: 14; CDR3aa: CASSSWTANSPLHF
j_gene: TRBJ1-2; d_gene: .; abundance: .; v_gene: TRBV28; len: 14; CDR3aa: CASSLRLPVGGYTF
j_gene: TRBJ2-7; d_gene: .; abundance: .; v_gene: TRBV23-1; len: 14; CDR3aa: CASGADRKFYEQYF
j_gene: TRBJ1-1; d_gene: .; abundance: .; v_gene: TRBV18; len: 11; CDR3aa: CASADNGGAFF
j_gene: TRBJ2-1; d_gene: .; abundance: .; v_gene: TRBV5-1; len: 16; CDR3aa: CASSLAGPAYYNEQFF
j_gene: TRBJ2-5; d_gene: .; abundance: .; v_gene: TRBV5-1; len: 14; CDR3aa: CASSSDTGAVTQYF
j_gene: TRBJ2-7; d_gene: .; abundance: .; v_gene: TRBV7-9; len: 13; CDR3aa: CASSQTDTTGQYF
j_gene: TRBJ2-7; d_gene: .; abundance: .; v_gene: TRBV28; len: 13; CDR3aa: CASSLSSSYEQYF
j_gene: TRBJ2-3; d_gene: .; abundance: .; v_gene: TRBV11-3; len: 15; CDR3aa: CASSLASDYTDTQYF
j_gene: TRBJ2-7; d_gene: .; abundance: .; v_gene: TRBV5-5; len: 14; CDR3aa: CASSSGTISWEQYF
j_gene: TRBJ1-4; d_gene: .; abundance: .; v_gene: TRBV9; len: 14; CDR3aa: CASSAGVTLEKLFF
j_gene: TRBJ1-1; d_gene: .; abundance: .; v_gene: TRBV19; len: 13; CDR3aa: CASSLRVNTEAFF
j_gene: TRBJ1-5; d_gene: .; abundance: .; v_gene: TRBV2; len: 13; CDR3aa: CASSYGGPQPQHF
j_gene: TRBJ2-1; d_gene: .; abundance: .; v_gene: TRBV5-4; len: 17; CDR3aa: CASTLRSGPQLVNEQFF
j_gene: TRBJ2-3; d_gene: TRBD2; abundance: .; v_gene: TRBV5-1; len: 18; CDR3aa: CASSLVSSGRTVTDTQYF
j_gene: TRBJ2-6; d_gene: TRBD1; abundance: .; v_gene: TRBV18; len: 17; CDR3aa: CASSSQGSSSGANVLTF
j_gene: TRBJ1-1; d_gene: TRBD1; abundance: .; v_gene: TRBV29-1; len: 12; CDR3aa: CSVGQGGAEAFF
j_gene: TRBJ2-3; d_gene: .; abundance: .; v_gene: TRBV18; len: 15; CDR3aa: CASSPPSLNTDTQYF
j_gene: TRBJ1-3; d_gene: TRBD1; abundance: once; v_gene: TRBV7-9; len: 15; CDR3aa: CASSFGTGTGNTIYF
j_gene: TRBJ2-1; d_gene: .; abundance: once; v_gene: TRBV15; len: 14; CDR3aa: CATSRVTQATEQFF
j_gene: TRBJ2-2; d_gene: .; abundance: .; v_gene: TRBV10-3; len: 15; CDR3aa: CAISGRLGGTGELFF
j_gene: TRBJ2-5; d_gene: .; abundance: .; v_gene: TRBV6-5; len: 12; CDR3aa: CAIGRVQETQYF